This T cell receptor beta chain is drawn from a study of beta chain features in type 1 diabetes (dated by TCRdb to the late 2010s). Background on the whole study: No differences in mean age, gender distribution, total cell number or subset yield were found between patients and healthy donors. Regulatory and stem cell-like memory subsets were obtained from only 8 patients and about eight healthy donors, while naive and central memory subsets were obtained from all 28 donors. The study compared the TCRB repertoires of sorted circulating CD4+ T cell subsets in recently diagnosed type 1 diabetes patients with those in matched healthy donors. A total of roughly 99 million sorted cells were examined across all samples, and the number of cells per subset was strongly correlated with RNA yield. Points the paper makes about the study in general: Because cDNA was sequenced instead of genomic DNA, activated cells with high expression could be over-represented, although the groups did not differ in activation or CD3 levels. Because small numbers of individuals were included in the HLA sub-analyses, any influence of HLA type on TCRB rearrangement was left unresolved. Fewer insertions and more nucleotide deletions at VDJ recombination sites were observed in patients with type 1 diabetes, implying thymic rearrangement abnormalities. PCR might favor shorter templates, but patient and control samples were amplified and corrected together, so any skew would affect both groups equally. The naive, central memory and regulatory TCRB repertoires appeared to resemble one another more closely among patients than among healthy donors. Type 1 diabetes patients showed a moderate but significant shortening of TCRB CDR3 length in all four CD4+ subsets.

The CDR3, cysteine through phenylalanine, is 12 amino acids long. Just the 36-base CDR3 DNA is kept, in frame starting at base 1. Deletion took 4 bases off V and 1 base off J, with a span of 7 bases between the germline ends. The germline V gene supplies CDR1 SQVTM and CDR2 ANQGSEA. The entire amount of isolated RNA was reverse transcribed using the High Capacity cDNA Reverse Transcription Kit, so the sequenced TCRB transcripts were expressed ones. Deep immunoSEQ sequencing was applied to naive, central memory and regulatory T cell samples, giving an average of approximately 4 million total reads per sample. Sorted cells were lysed in RLT buffer and RNA was extracted with DNase-treated RNeasy Micro or Mini kits, depending on cell number. To prevent cross-contamination, every cell subset was processed on its own, while patient and healthy donor samples were processed together. The immunoSEQ multiplex PCR was used to amplify TCRB sequences from cDNA, yielding 87-bp fragments that span the CDR3 region. Amplicons were sequenced on the Illumina HiSeq platform. As for the original processing: PCR bias was computationally corrected using synthetic template baselines, reads within Hamming distance 2 were collapsed, and singletons that could not be merged were discarded. Reads were aligned against IMGT to assign V, D and J genes, CDR3 length and insertions or deletions at six rearrangement sites. Within each subset, clonotype counts were normalized to the number of sorted cells before true diversity and Gini coefficients were calculated with the tcR R package. The overlap coefficient, calculated on TCRB nucleotide sequences, was used to quantify repertoire sharing. Out-of-frame TCRB sequences from naive cells were analyzed as a proxy for the pre-selection repertoire. This is the immuneACCESS table as TCRdb keeps it, with only in-frame sequences that have V and J called. A part of the clones is gone; compared with another copy, unresolved V genes explain less than half, and the rest is unexplained. V and J calls and clone size are given by that table; D and trimming were obtained from the DNA. This sample holds roughly 230,000 clones; roughly 9.6% were observed only once. About 0.037% of the sample is taken by the ten largest.

From each donor, a single peripheral blood sample of roughly 0.11 L on average was drawn into heparinised tubes. Naive, central memory, regulatory and stem cell-like memory CD4+ T cells were sorted on a BD FACSAria II using a panel including CD45RO, CCR7, CD25, CD127, CD95 and CD27. Purity was above 98% for every sorted population. Right away, PBMCs were isolated by Lymphoprep density gradient centrifugation and were stained directly, with no culture step. So that batch effects would be minimized, each experiment stained and sorted samples in pairs, pairing one healthy donor with one patient. This clone was counted only a few times. No antigen is known for it. No base quality values were provided; no much bigger clone lies one nucleotide off.

Recombination joined TRBV29-1 with TRBJ1-2; no D gene can be assigned with confidence. The sample consisted of naive CD4+ T cells from blood. This specimen's cell subset or site label, interpreted: true naive CD4+ T cells. This TCR was sampled from a young woman in good health. The DNA is as follows: TGCAGCGTTGCCCTCCTTAACTATGGCTACACCTTC. Its coded protein is CSVALLNYGYTF.